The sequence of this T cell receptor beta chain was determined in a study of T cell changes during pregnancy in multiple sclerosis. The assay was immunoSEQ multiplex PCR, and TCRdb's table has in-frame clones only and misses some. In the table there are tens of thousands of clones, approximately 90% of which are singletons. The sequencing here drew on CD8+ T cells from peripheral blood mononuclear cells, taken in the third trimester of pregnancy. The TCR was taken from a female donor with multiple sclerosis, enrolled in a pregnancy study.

CDR3 loop: CASSLGGRGTDTQYF. The CDR3 region has the DNA TGTGCCAGCAGCTTAGGAGGCAGGGGCACAGATACGCAGTATTTT. The rearrangement links TRBV7-6 to TRBJ2-3, with D maybe TRBD1 (5 bases). The CDR3 has 15 residues. Germline CDR1 is SGHVS and CDR2 is FNYEAQ. Trimming left V 1 base short and J 1 base short, with 9 bases between.